The subject of this entry is one T cell receptor (beta chain). The antigen remains undetermined. CDR1 SGHNT and CDR2 YYREEE come from the germline V gene (reference sequence). This CDR3 spans 16 amino acids. Trimming took 1 base from V and 0 from J, leaving 10 bases between them. As to treatment: oral pan-JAK inhibitor, 5-10 mg twice daily. The data stem from a study of CD8+ T cells in alopecia areata. Study summary: The percentage of affected scalp area served as the score of severity for treated patients. Whole-study findings and limits: On tofacitinib, scalp and blood still held many of the expanded lesional clones.

TCR sequencing used cDNA made by reverse transcription of extracted RNA. Using immunoSEQ multiplex PCR, the repertoire was profiled, and TCRdb retains in-frame clones only, with some absent. Of approximately 200,000 clones in the sample, approximately 60% were seen once. This TCR was recovered from a human donor with alopecia areata. The genes are TRBV5-4 and TRBJ2-2; perhaps TRBD2 as D (5 bases). Sample: CD4+ T cells sorted from blood, taken at week 4, from a patient treated with tofacitinib. The CDR3 spells CASSLSWTANTGELFF. The CDR3, as DNA: TGTGCCAGCAGCTTGTCCTGGACTGCGAACACCGGGGAGCTGTTTTTT.